This paragraph reports one T cell receptor (beta chain). This record comes from a study of blood T cell repertoires in COVID-19. Assay: immunoSEQ multiplex PCR; the TCRdb copy retains only in-frame clones and omits some. Of roughly 100,000 clones in the sample, about 90% were seen once. The specimen sequenced was peripheral blood. This clonotype was obtained from a man aged 45-65 years with COVID-19, enrolled during active disease.

The CDR3 spells CASSGPGTANSPLHF. In DNA form, the CDR3 reads TGTGCCAGCAGCGGCCCCGGGACAGCTAATTCACCCCTCCACTTT. This chain connects TRBV9 to TRBJ1-6; 7 bases map to TRBD1. Germline values: CDR1 SGDLS, CDR2 YYNGEE. The CDR3 is made up of 15 amino acids. The J segment lost 6 bases and the V segment lost 3 bases, leaving 6 bases of the junction unmatched.